The source of this T cell receptor beta chain is a study of CD4 and CD8 cells across lung adenocarcinoma regions. In the case of this clonotype: The junction shows a germline mismatch at one end, possibly a read error.

Germline CDR1 and CDR2: MNHNS and SASEGT. The CDR3 sequence is 16 residues long. Samples came from patients with localized non-small cell lung adenocarcinoma. TCRdb reprocessed the PCR reads via MiXCR and lists one record per CDR3 protein. The sample records 25,000 to 30,000 distinct CDR3 sequences, 53% being singletons. The TCR comes from a male donor with lung adenocarcinoma. The CD4 and CD8 labels of this study may be unreliable. Sequenced material: CD8+ T cells from the center of a lung tumor. The chain links TRBV6-1 to TRBJ2-3; D may match TRBD1 or TRBD2 (6 bases each). CDR3 sequence (DNA): TGTGCCAGCAGGGAAGCCGGGGGCCGTGTTGAAGATACGCAGTATTTC. Its translation: CASREAGGRVEDTQYF.